The 14 T cell receptor beta chains reported below all come from one sample, sequenced in a study of blood T cells in healthy people across ages. Next came a second PCR, run for about 6 to 12 cycles, which used a sample-barcoded 5' primer along with a J-beta primer mix. TCRdb independently ran MiXCR on the 5' RACE reads; one entry per CDR3 protein. The sample gives approximately 1,000,000 distinct CDR3 sequences, 35% to 45% of which show up once; around 13% is in the top ten. Sequencing was carried out using blood. The receptors come from a man aged 18 to 35 in good health.

The chain employs TRBV28 and TRBJ1-3; D uncertain. Germline V CDR1 and CDR2: MDHEN, SYDVKM. The V gene lost 3 bases and the J gene lost 0 bases, with 9 bases spanning the gap. This CDR3 has 15 residues. The CDR3 DNA is TGTGCCAGCAGTTTGGGAATGAGCTCTGGAAACACCATATATTTT. It specifies CASSLGMSSGNTIYF.

In DNA form, the CDR3 reads TGTGCCAGCAGTTTATCGATCGGGGGGAACTATGGCTACACCTTC. Amino acid sequence: CASSLSIGGNYGYTF. The chain combines TRBV27 with TRBJ1-2; D is perhaps TRBD1 (5 bases). The CDR3 is 15 amino acids. Germline V CDR1 and CDR2: MNHEY, SMNVEV (reference sequence). The V and J ends lost 0 bases and 2 bases respectively, with 10 bases between them.

With regard to this clonotype: A clone one base away is much larger, so this may be a read error. The rearrangement joins TRBV28 to TRBJ2-5; D not resolved. Trimming took 4 bases from V and 5 from J, leaving 11 bases between them. The CDR3 has 13 amino acids. The germline V gene has CDR1 MDHEN and CDR2 SYDVKM. CDR3 bases: TGTGCCAGCAGTTGGAACCTAGAGGAGACCCAGTACTTC. The encoded protein is CASSWNLEETQYF.

This clonotype was observed a single time. The chain uses TRBV11-2 and TRBJ1-6, with D unresolved. V gave up 3 bases and J gave up 6 bases, with 9 bases separating them. The germline V gene has CDR1 SGHAT and CDR2 FQNNGV. The CDR3 is 14 amino acids. The chain's CDR3 is CASSFGLPNSPLHF. CDR3 in DNA: TGTGCCAGCAGCTTCGGGCTTCCTAATTCACCCCTCCACTTT.

This chain uses TRBV20-1 with TRBJ2-5; TRBD2 matches 12 bases. V lost 3 bases and J lost 9; bases outside the gene matches: 8. CDR3 length: 14 amino acids. Germline V gene data show CDR1 as DFQATT and CDR2 as SNEGSKA (reference sequence). The CDR3 reads CSASSSGGAASQYF. DNA for the CDR3: TGCAGTGCTAGCTCTAGCGGGGGGGCGGCGTCCCAGTACTTC.

Regarding this clonotype: The germline gene is not matched at one end of the junction; a read error may be the cause. This sequence joins TRBV5-1 and TRBJ1-6, with 8 positions matching TRBD1. The CDR3 is made up of 17 amino acids. The germline CDR1 and CDR2 sequences are SGHRS and YFSETQ. CDR3 in amino acids: CASSLEPGTGDYSPPHF. The CDR3 coding sequence is TGCGCCAGCAGCTTGGAGCCCGGGACAGGAGATTATTCACCCCCCCACTTT. The full variable domain, with the rest looked up from reference TRBV5-1 and TRBJ1-6, is KAGVTQTPRYLIKTRGQQVTLSCSPISGHRSVSWYQQTPGQGLQFLFEYFSETQRNKGNFPGRFSGRQFSNSRSEMNVSTLELGDSALYLCASSLEPGTGDYSPPHFGNGTRLTVT.

CDR3 DNA sequence: TGCGCCAGCAGCTGGGGACAGGGGATCAGGACAGATACGCAGTATTTT. Translation: CASSWGQGIRTDTQYF. This chain joins TRBV5-1 and TRBJ2-3; 10 bases are a match to TRBD1. Trimming cost V 3 bases and J 3 bases; bases outside gene matches: 7. Germline V CDR1 and CDR2: SGHRS, YFSETQ. The CDR3 has 16 residues.

This clonotype has only a few counts. CDR3 DNA: TGTGCCAGCAGCGCGCTATCTCAGGGGCCAACCTACGAGCAGTACTTC. Encoded protein: CASSALSQGPTYEQYF. This chain joins TRBV4-2 and TRBJ2-7, with a possible D match to TRBD1 (6 bases). This CDR3 spans 16 amino acids. Germline CDR1 LGHNA, CDR2 YNFKEQ. The germline V and J ends were trimmed by 5 bases and 2 bases, with 19 bases remaining between them.

The V gene is TRBV7-2, the J gene TRBJ2-7; 8 nucleotides match TRBD2. Near its end, the DNA agrees better with TRBJ2-5, so the J call may be wrong. This CDR3 comprises 13 residues. Germline CDR1 reads SGHTA; CDR2 reads FQGNSA. CDR3: CASRLGLAETQYF. The DNA for the CDR3 is TGTGCCAGCAGACTTGGACTAGCAGAGACCCAGTACTTC.

About this clonotype: Sequence at one end of the junction differs from germline and may be a read error. The chain combines TRBV6-1 with TRBJ2-2; 12 bases fit TRBD2. This CDR3 contains 18 residues. Germline-derived CDR1 and CDR2 are MNHNS and SASEGT. Here the CDR3 reads CASSRLAGDLLSTGGLFF. CDR3 in DNA: TGTGCCAGCAGTCGACTAGCGGGGGACCTTCTCTCCACCGGGGGGCTGTTTTTT.

The CDR3 DNA reads TGTGCCATCAGTGGTTCTGGTGCAACTAATGAAAAACTGTTTTTT. Translation gives CAISGSGATNEKLFF. V and J are TRBV10-3 and TRBJ1-4; no clear D gene. The CDR3 totals 15 residues. The V and J ends lost 4 bases and 0 bases respectively, with 9 bases between them. Germline CDR1 is ENHRY and CDR2 is SYGVKD.

This clonotype is a singleton in its sample. This chain connects TRBV6-5 to TRBJ1-6, with a possible D match to TRBD1 (5 bases). This CDR3 spans 14 amino acids. Germline V CDR1 and CDR2: MNHEY, SVGAGI. V lost 6 bases and J 8 bases, leaving 14 bases between the germline ends. The DNA for the CDR3 is TGTGCCAGCAGCCCATTAGGGGCCGATTCACCCCTCCACTTT. Translation gives CASSPLGADSPLHF.

J is TRBJ1-4 and V is TRBV4-3; D is ambiguous. The CDR3 consists of 18 residues. The V and J ends lost 0 bases and 5 bases respectively, with 19 bases between them. The germline V gene encodes CDR1 LGHNA and CDR2 YSLEER. CDR3 in amino acids: CASSQERPGLGVNEKLFF. The CDR3 DNA sequence: TGCGCCAGCAGCCAAGAGCGACCCGGTTTGGGAGTGAATGAAAAACTGTTTTTT.

The sample holds many counts of this clonotype. V and J are TRBV7-2 and TRBJ2-3, with D possibly matching TRBD2 (5 bases). The CDR3 runs 14 residues. Trimming took off 10 bases at V and 0 bases at J, with 14 bases between the two ends. Germline CDR1 is SGHTA and CDR2 is FQGNSA. CDR3 amino acids: CATKSGISTDTQYF. The DNA for the CDR3 is TGTGCCACCAAATCCGGGATTAGCACAGATACGCAGTATTTT.